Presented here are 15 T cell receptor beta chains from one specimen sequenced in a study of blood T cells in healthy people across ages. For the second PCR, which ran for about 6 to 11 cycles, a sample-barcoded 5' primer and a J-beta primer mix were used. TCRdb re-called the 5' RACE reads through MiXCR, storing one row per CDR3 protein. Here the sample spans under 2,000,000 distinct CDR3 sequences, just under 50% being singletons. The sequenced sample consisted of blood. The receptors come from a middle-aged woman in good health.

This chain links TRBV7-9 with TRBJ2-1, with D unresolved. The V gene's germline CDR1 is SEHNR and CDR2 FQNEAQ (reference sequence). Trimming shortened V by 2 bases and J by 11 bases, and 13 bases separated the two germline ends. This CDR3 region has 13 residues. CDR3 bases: TGTGCCAGCAGCTTATCTGACTGGGTAAAGCAGTTCTTC. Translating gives CASSLSDWVKQFF.

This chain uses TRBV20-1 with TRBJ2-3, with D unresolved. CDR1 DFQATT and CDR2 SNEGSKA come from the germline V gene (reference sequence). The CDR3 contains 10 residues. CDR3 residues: CSPAADTQYF. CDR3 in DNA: TGCAGCCCCGCTGCAGATACGCAGTATTTT.

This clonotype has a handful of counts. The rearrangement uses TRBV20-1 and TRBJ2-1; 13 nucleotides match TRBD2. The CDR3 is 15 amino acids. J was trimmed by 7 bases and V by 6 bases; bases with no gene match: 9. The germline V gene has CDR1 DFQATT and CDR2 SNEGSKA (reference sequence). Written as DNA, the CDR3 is TGCAGTGCGAGGACTAGCGGGGGTGGTGGGAATGAGCAGTTCTTC. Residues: CSARTSGGGGNEQFF.

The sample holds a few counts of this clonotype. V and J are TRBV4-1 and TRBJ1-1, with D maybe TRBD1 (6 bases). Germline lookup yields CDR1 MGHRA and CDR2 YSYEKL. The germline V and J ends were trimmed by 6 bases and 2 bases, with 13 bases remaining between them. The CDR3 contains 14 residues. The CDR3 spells CASSTRQVNTEAFF. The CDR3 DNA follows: TGCGCCAGCAGTACGCGACAGGTCAACACTGAAGCTTTCTTT.

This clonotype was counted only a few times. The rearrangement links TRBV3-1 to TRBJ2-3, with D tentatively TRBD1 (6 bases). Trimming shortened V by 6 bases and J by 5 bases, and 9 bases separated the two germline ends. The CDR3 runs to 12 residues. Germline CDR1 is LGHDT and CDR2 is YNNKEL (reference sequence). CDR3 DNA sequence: TGTGCCAGCAGAAAAGGGGGAGATACGCAGTATTTT. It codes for CASRKGGDTQYF.

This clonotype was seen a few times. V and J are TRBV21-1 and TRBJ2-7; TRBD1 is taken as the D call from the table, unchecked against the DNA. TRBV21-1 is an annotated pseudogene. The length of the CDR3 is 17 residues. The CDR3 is CASSKNDRTGTIVEQYF. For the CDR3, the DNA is TGTGCCAGCAGCAAAAACGACCGGACAGGAACGATTGTCGAGCAGTACTTC.

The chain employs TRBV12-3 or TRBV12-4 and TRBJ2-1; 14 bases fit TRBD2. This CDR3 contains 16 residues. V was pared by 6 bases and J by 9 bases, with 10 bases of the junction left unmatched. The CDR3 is CASSHRTSGGIGEQFF. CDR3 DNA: TGTGCCAGCAGCCACCGGACTAGCGGGGGGATCGGTGAGCAGTTCTTC.

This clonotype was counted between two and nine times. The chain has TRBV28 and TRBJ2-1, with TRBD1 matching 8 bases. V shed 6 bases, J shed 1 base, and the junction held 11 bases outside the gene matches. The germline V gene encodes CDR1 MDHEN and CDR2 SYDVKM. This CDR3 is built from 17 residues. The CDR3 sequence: CASSLNRGITSYNEQFF. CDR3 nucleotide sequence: TGTGCCAGCAGCCTAAACAGGGGGATTACATCCTACAATGAGCAGTTCTTC.

The CDR3 protein is CASSYPSASGGRSSYNEQFF. The CDR3 DNA is TGTGCCAGCAGCTACCCTTCCGCTAGCGGGGGGAGAAGCTCCTACAATGAGCAGTTCTTC. The rearrangement joins TRBV13 to TRBJ2-1; the match to TRBD2 covers 11 bases. This CDR3 comprises 20 residues. Germline values: CDR1 PRHDT, CDR2 FYEKMQ (reference sequence). J lost 0 bases, V lost 4 bases, and 14 bases had no gene match.

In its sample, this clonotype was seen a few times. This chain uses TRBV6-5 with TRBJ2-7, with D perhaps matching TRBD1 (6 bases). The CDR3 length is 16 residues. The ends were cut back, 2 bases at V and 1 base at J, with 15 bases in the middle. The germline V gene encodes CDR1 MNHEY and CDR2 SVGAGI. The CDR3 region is CASSYGQPDESYEQYF. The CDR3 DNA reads TGTGCCAGCAGTTACGGACAGCCCGACGAATCCTACGAGCAGTACTTC.

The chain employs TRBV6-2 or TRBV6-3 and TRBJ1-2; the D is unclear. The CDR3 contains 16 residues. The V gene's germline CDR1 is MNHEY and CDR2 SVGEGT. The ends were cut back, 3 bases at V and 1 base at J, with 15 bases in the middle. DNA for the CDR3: TGTGCCAGCAGTTATTCCGGGAGCACCGTTAACTATGGCTACACCTTC. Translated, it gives CASSYSGSTVNYGYTF.

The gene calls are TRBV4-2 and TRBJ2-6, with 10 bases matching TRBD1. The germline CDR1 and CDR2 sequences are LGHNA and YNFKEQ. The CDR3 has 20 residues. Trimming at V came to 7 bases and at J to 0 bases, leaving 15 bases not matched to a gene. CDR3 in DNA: TGTGCCAGCACGCTCCGGGACAGGGGATCCCGGGCCTCTGGGGCCAACGTCCTGACTTTC. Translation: CASTLRDRGSRASGANVLTF.

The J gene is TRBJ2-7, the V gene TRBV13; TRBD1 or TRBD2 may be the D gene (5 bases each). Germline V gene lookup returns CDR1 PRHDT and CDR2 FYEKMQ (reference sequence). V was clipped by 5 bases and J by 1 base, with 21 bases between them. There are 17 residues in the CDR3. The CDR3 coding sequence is TGTGCCAGCAGCGCGTTGCCTGAGGGGCCTTCATCCTACGAGCAGTACTTC. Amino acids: CASSALPEGPSSYEQYF.

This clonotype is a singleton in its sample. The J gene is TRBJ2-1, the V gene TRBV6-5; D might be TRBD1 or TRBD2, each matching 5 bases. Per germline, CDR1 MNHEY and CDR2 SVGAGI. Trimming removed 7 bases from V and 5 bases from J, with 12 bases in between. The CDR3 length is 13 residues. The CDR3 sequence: CASTPGPDNEQFF. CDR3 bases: TGTGCCAGCACACCGGGGCCCGACAATGAGCAGTTCTTC.

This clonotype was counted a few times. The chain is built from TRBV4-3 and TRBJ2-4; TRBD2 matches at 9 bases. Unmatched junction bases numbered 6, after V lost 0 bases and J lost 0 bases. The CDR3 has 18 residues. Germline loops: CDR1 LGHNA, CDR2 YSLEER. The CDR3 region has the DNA TGCGCCAGCAGCCAAGATTCGCGGGGGGGCATAGCCAAAAACATTCAGTACTTC. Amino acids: CASSQDSRGGIAKNIQYF.